The clone carrying this TCR beta chain was observed once. The source of the sample is a study of blood T cell repertoires in COVID-19. In the study overall: Material from acute and convalescent COVID-19 was sourced from the United States, Italy and Spain. PBMCs, B-cell-depleted T cells, or T cells provided the cDNA or gDNA that made up the material.

Trimming removed 5 bases from V and 4 bases from J; junction bases left unmatched: 10. Germline V gene lookup returns CDR1 MNHEY and CDR2 SMNVEV (reference sequence). This CDR3 contains 15 residues. The authors' processing: Quantification of nucleated cells was approximated via reference gene primer amplification. Produced via immunoSEQ multiplex PCR; TCRdb's table is partial and in-frame only. V and J calls and clone size are copied from that table; D and trimming were computed from the DNA. The sample carries approximately 130,000 clones, approximately 92% recorded once. This TCR came from an older man with active or convalescent COVID-19. The chain carries TRBV27 and TRBJ2-5; 7 bases agree with TRBD2. The sequencing input was peripheral blood. CDR3 protein: CASSKSSGEGETQYF. For the CDR3, the DNA is TGTGCCAGCAGTAAGTCTAGCGGAGAAGGAGAGACCCAGTACTTC.